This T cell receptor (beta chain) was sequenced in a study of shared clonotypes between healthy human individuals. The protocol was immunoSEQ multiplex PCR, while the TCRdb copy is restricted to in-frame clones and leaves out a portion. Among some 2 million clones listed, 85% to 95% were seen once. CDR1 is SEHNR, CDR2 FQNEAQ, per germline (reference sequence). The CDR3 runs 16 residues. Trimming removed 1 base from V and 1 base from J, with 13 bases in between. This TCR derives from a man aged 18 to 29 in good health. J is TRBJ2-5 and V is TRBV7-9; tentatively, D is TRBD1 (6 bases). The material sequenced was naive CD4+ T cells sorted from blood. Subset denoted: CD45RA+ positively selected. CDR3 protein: CASSLGGGKGQETQYF. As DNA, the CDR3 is TGTGCCAGCAGCTTAGGAGGGGGAAAGGGCCAAGAGACCCAGTACTTC.